This is a list of T cell receptor beta chains from one sample in a study of cytomegalovirus exposure and HLA in healthy donors. Assay: immunoSEQ multiplex PCR; the TCRdb copy retains only in-frame clones and omits some. The data show 120,000 to 150,000 clones, around 90% seen once. The sample comprised PBMCs. These receptors were taken from a man between 18 and 35 years old in good health and CMV-seropositive. Each CDR3 is given with its conserved first and last residue.

J gene: TRBJ2-7
V gene: TRBV10-2
CDR3 protein: CASSGRQGIHEQYF

J gene: TRBJ2-7
V gene: TRBV28
CDR3 protein: CASSREAFTGFPRSYEQYF

J gene: TRBJ1-3
V gene: TRBV21-1
CDR3 protein: CASSKGQGGSSGNTIYF

J gene: TRBJ2-6
V gene: TRBV2
CDR3 protein: CASSEALGVGGSGANVLTF

J gene: TRBJ1-2
V gene: TRBV6-6
CDR3 protein: CASAAGGGYGYTF

J gene: TRBJ1-4
V gene: TRBV2
CDR3 protein: CASSVRRGPTNEKLFF

J gene: TRBJ1-2
V gene: TRBV7-6
CDR3 protein: CASSSTEGNYGYTF

J gene: TRBJ2-7
V gene: TRBV4-2
CDR3 protein: CASSPGKAHYEQYF

J gene: TRBJ2-7
V gene: TRBV7-6
CDR3 protein: CASSLDGQGAYEQYF

J gene: TRBJ1-2
V gene: TRBV15
CDR3 protein: CATSRPGGYGYTF

J gene: TRBJ1-4
V gene: TRBV7-9
CDR3 protein: CASSLNGGDEKLFF

J gene: TRBJ1-2
V gene: TRBV7-9
CDR3 protein: CASSLAQDYTF

J gene: TRBJ2-7
V gene: TRBV30
CDR3 protein: CASADSTYEQYF

J gene: TRBJ2-5
V gene: TRBV2
CDR3 protein: CASRNRGQETQYF

J gene: TRBJ2-7
V gene: TRBV5-4
CDR3 protein: CASTLGGGGSEQYF

J gene: TRBJ2-7
V gene: TRBV7-6
CDR3 protein: CASSSSLRGYEQYF

J gene: TRBJ2-3
V gene: TRBV9
CDR3 protein: CASSVGGRGGTDTQYF

J gene: TRBJ1-4
V gene: TRBV13
CDR3 protein: CASSSSGGTNEKLFF

J gene: TRBJ1-5
V gene: TRBV30
CDR3 protein: CAWSSGSGTSNQPQHF

J gene: TRBJ1-4
V gene: TRBV6-6
CDR3 protein: CASSYGTWGVNEKLFF

J gene: TRBJ1-5
V gene: TRBV6-5
CDR3 protein: CASSQDIYSNQPQHF

J gene: TRBJ2-1
V gene: TRBV4-1
CDR3 protein: CASSQTSSGYNEQFF

J gene: TRBJ2-5
V gene: TRBV28
CDR3 protein: CASSYAIGGGSVAQYF

J gene: TRBJ2-1
V gene: TRBV9
CDR3 protein: CASSVGGLDGNEQFF

J gene: TRBJ1-1
V gene: TRBV7-6
CDR3 protein: CASSSGTGGTEAFF

J gene: TRBJ2-3
V gene: TRBV5-4
CDR3 protein: CASSLSSGLDTQYF

J gene: TRBJ1-5
V gene: TRBV7-2
CDR3 protein: CASSERRDSVYSNQPQHF

J gene: TRBJ1-5
V gene: TRBV28
CDR3 protein: CAIGTGPGPQHF

J gene: TRBJ2-7
V gene: TRBV28
CDR3 protein: CASRIRDRGYEQYF

J gene: TRBJ1-1
V gene: TRBV6-1
CDR3 protein: CATQLQGSTEAFF

J gene: TRBJ2-3
V gene: TRBV2
CDR3 protein: CASSDLVLAGGPPDTQYF

J gene: TRBJ2-3
V gene: TRBV18
CDR3 protein: CASSRISTDTQYF

J gene: TRBJ1-1
V gene: TRBV7-8
CDR3 protein: CASSWGNEGTEAFF

J gene: TRBJ1-5
V gene: TRBV11-3
CDR3 protein: CASSWREEASGQPQHF

J gene: TRBJ1-6
V gene: TRBV19
CDR3 protein: CASSIMNRVNSPLHF

J gene: TRBJ2-3
V gene: TRBV19
CDR3 protein: CASRSSGMSTDTQYF

J gene: TRBJ2-7
V gene: TRBV15
CDR3 protein: CATSRDPREGNYEQYF

J gene: TRBJ2-5
V gene: TRBV5-1
CDR3 protein: CASSLGTGGETQYF

J gene: TRBJ2-5
V gene: TRBV4-2
CDR3 protein: CASSQGAGETQYF

J gene: TRBJ2-1
V gene: TRBV25-1
CDR3 protein: CASSEAAELPNEQFF